The 21 T cell receptor beta chains presented below share a single source sample, sequenced in a study of T cell clonotyping in hematopoietic cell transplantation. Clones were sequenced by immunoSEQ multiplex PCR, and TCRdb holds only the in-frame ones, with some missing. Of 25,000 to 30,000 clones detected, roughly 84% appear once; the ten largest clones hold about 1.8%. Time point reported: recipient sample about 28 days before transplant, after cytoreduction. The material was peripheral blood mononuclear cells, obtained before stem cell transplant. All receptors come from a middle-aged man with acute myeloid leukemia. Some clones in this sample may be carry-over from other donors' samples.

The J gene is TRBJ2-1, the V gene TRBV29-1, with D possibly TRBD1 on 5 matching bases. Trimming took 0 bases from V and 9 from J, leaving 6 bases between them. Per the germline V gene, CDR1 is SQVTM and CDR2 is ANQGSEA. CDR3 length: 11 amino acids. The CDR3 DNA sequence: TGCAGCGTTGAAGAACAGGTTGAGCAGTTCTTC. The encoded protein is CSVEEQVEQFF.

The sample holds one count of this clone. V is TRBV30 and J is TRBJ2-4; D is unresolved. Trimming pared 2 bases from V and 0 bases from J, leaving 23 bases between. This CDR3 has 19 amino acids. From germline, CDR1 is GTSNPN and CDR2 SVGIG (reference sequence). The CDR3 spells CAWSQGPAAPLLAKNIQYF. The CDR3, as DNA: TGTGCCTGGAGTCAAGGTCCGGCGGCCCCTCTGTTAGCCAAAAACATTCAGTACTTC.

This chain connects TRBV7-9 to TRBJ1-2, with D perhaps TRBD1 (5 bases). This CDR3 region has 14 residues. From germline, CDR1 is SEHNR and CDR2 FQNEAQ (reference sequence). V was shortened by 3 bases and J by 4 bases, with 12 bases between the two germline ends. CDR3 nucleotides: TGTGCCAGCAGCTTCGGAGGGGTGGGCTATGGCTACACCTTC. Protein sequence: CASSFGGVGYGYTF.

The J gene is TRBJ2-1, the V gene TRBV19; 12 bases are a match to TRBD1. There are 17 residues in the CDR3. Germline CDR1 reads LNHDA; CDR2 reads SQIVND (reference sequence). The V gene end was trimmed by 3 bases and the J gene end by 7 bases; junction bases not matched to a gene: 10. The CDR3 loop reads CASSIGSGQGAGNEQFF. Written as DNA, the CDR3 is TGTGCCAGTAGTATCGGGTCGGGACAGGGGGCGGGTAATGAGCAGTTCTTC.

This chain uses TRBV30 with TRBJ1-3; 9 bases match TRBD1. This CDR3 is 18 amino acids long. The junction had 17 bases not matched to a gene; V was cut back by 7 bases and J by 1 base. Germline loops: CDR1 GTSNPN, CDR2 SVGIG (reference sequence). CDR3 DNA sequence: TGTGCCTTAAGTCCCGGGACAGGGATTTTGAGATCTGGAAACACCATATATTTT. Its protein product is CALSPGTGILRSGNTIYF.

The chain carries TRBV28 and TRBJ1-6, with 7 bases aligning to TRBD1. V lost 8 bases to trimming and J lost 3 bases; unmatched junction nucleotides: 7. From germline, CDR1 is MDHEN and CDR2 SYDVKM. The CDR3 covers 15 residues. Written as DNA, the CDR3 is TGTGCCAGCTGTGACAGGGCCCTCTATAATTCACCCCTCCACTTT. Residues: CASCDRALYNSPLHF.

The chain links TRBV4-3 to TRBJ1-6; D ambiguous. Trimming left V 3 bases short and J 10 bases short, with 10 bases between. CDR1 and CDR2 from the germline V gene are LGHNA and YSLEER. The CDR3 is 13 amino acids. The CDR3 region has the DNA TGCGCCAGCAGCCAGGACTTGCAGTCACCCCTCCACTTT. Translating gives CASSQDLQSPLHF.

This chain links TRBV11-3 with TRBJ1-1, with no clear D. Germline V lookup: CDR1 SGHNT, CDR2 YENEEA. The CDR3 consists of 14 residues. Between the trimmed V and J ends, which lost 6 bases and 0 bases, there was a span of 11 bases. Written as DNA, the CDR3 is TGTGCCAGCAGTCCGACTGACCTGAACACTGAAGCTTTCTTT. Translating it yields CASSPTDLNTEAFF.

The rearrangement joins TRBV11-3 to TRBJ2-7; TRBD2 might be the D (5 bases). The CDR3 spans 14 residues. Trimming shortened V by 5 bases and J by 4 bases, and 15 bases separated the two germline ends. The germline CDR1 and CDR2 sequences are SGHNT and YENEEA. CDR3 sequence: CASSQEGGLYEQYF. CDR3 bases: TGTGCCAGCAGCCAGGAAGGCGGGTTATACGAGCAGTACTTC. The full variable domain, its missing parts supplied by reference TRBV11-3 and TRBJ2-7, is EAGVVQSPRYKIIEKKQPVAFWCNPISGHNTLYWYLQNLGQGPELLIRYENEEAVDDSQLPKDRFSAERLKGVDSTLKIQPAELGDSAVYLCASSQEGGLYEQYFGPGTRLTVT.

The gene calls are TRBV5-1 and TRBJ1-2; D is uncertain. Germline assignment: CDR1 SGHRS and CDR2 YFSETQ. The CDR3 sequence is 14 residues long. With 0 bases removed from V and 8 bases from J, the gap between germline ends came to 14 bases. CDR3 protein: CASSLGGNFDGYTF. The CDR3 region has the DNA TGCGCCAGCAGCTTGGGGGGAAATTTCGACGGCTACACCTTC.

Concerning this clone itself: A junction end diverges from the germline sequence, so it may reflect a read error. The gene calls are TRBV10-3 and TRBJ2-7, with 8 bases identical to TRBD1. This CDR3 is built from 14 residues. Germline CDR1 reads ENHRY; CDR2 reads SYGVKD. CDR3: CAISESQGAWEQYF. The CDR3 DNA is TGCGCCATCAGTGAGAGTCAGGGGGCCTGGGAGCAGTACTTC.

This sequence joins TRBV11-3 and TRBJ1-1, with a weak D call TRBD1 (5 bases). Trimming cost V 0 bases and J 4 bases, with 9 bases left between them. Germline CDR1 is SGHNT and CDR2 is YENEEA. This CDR3 is 14 amino acids long. In DNA form, the CDR3 reads TGTGCCAGCAGCTTAGAAAGCCAGGGCACTGAAGCTTTCTTT. Translated: CASSLESQGTEAFF.

This clone appeared once. This chain connects TRBV11-2 to TRBJ1-6; D not resolved. CDR3 length: 15 amino acids. V was pared by 2 bases and J by 0 bases, with 5 bases between. Germline V gene sequence: CDR1 SGHAT, CDR2 FQNNGV. The CDR3 spells CASSLSSSYNSPLHF. In DNA form, the CDR3 reads TGTGCCAGCAGCTTATCAAGCTCCTATAATTCACCCCTCCACTTT. Filled out from reference TRBV11-2 and TRBJ1-6, the complete variable domain reads EAGVAQSPRYKIIEKRQSVAFWCNPISGHATLYWYQQILGQGPKLLIQFQNNGVVDDSQLPKDRFSAERLKGVDSTLKIQPAKLEDSAVYLCASSLSSSYNSPLHFGNGTRLTVT.

V usage is TRBV6-6 and J usage is TRBJ1-4, with a possible D match to TRBD1 (6 bases). Germline CDR1 is MNHNY and CDR2 is SVGAGI (reference sequence). V was pared by 5 bases and J by 5 bases, with 15 bases between. The CDR3 extends over 15 amino acids. CDR3 DNA: TGTGCCAGCAGTCCGGTACAGGGAGGCAATGAAAAACTGTTTTTT. As protein: CASSPVQGGNEKLFF.

J is TRBJ2-3 and V is TRBV11-2; TRBD2 agrees at 13 bases. J lost 1 base, V lost 4 bases, and 8 bases had no gene match. Per germline, CDR1 SGHAT and CDR2 FQNNGV. The CDR3 has 18 amino acids. The CDR3 loop is CASSSGLAGPLGTDTQYF. The CDR3 DNA reads as TGTGCCAGCAGCTCGGGACTAGCGGGGCCCCTAGGCACAGATACGCAGTATTTT.

Here the CDR3 DNA reads TGTGCCAGCAGCCTCCCCCCCCTAAAACAGTACTTC. It encodes CASSLPPLKQYF. The chain is built from TRBV7-2 and TRBJ2-7; D call uncertain. CDR1 is SGHTA and CDR2 is FQGNSA in the germline V gene. The CDR3 loop spans 12 amino acids. The V end lost 5 bases, the J end lost 10 bases, and 15 bases lay between the germline ends.

This chain links TRBV6-6 with TRBJ2-1; D gene ambiguous. CDR3 length: 13 residues. The V end lost 2 bases, the J end lost 3 bases, and 5 bases lay between the germline ends. Germline V gene data show CDR1 as MNHNY and CDR2 as SVGAGI (reference sequence). CDR3 nucleotide sequence: TGTGCCAGCAGTTACCTGGGCTACAATGAGCAGTTCTTC. Protein sequence: CASSYLGYNEQFF.

The chain carries TRBV30 and TRBJ2-1, with TRBD1 as a possible D gene (6 bases). The CDR3 consists of 14 residues. Deletions cut 2 bases from V and 3 bases from J, with 11 bases between. Germline-derived CDR1 and CDR2 are GTSNPN and SVGIG (reference sequence). This chain's CDR3 is CAWSSDRNYNEQFF. The CDR3 DNA follows: TGTGCCTGGAGTTCCGACAGGAACTACAATGAGCAGTTCTTC. Together with reference TRBV30 and TRBJ2-1, the CDR3 gives the full variable domain: SQTIHQWPATLVQPVGSPLSLECTVEGTSNPNLYWYRQAAGRGLQLLFYSVGIGQISSEVPQNLSASRPQDRQFILSSKKLLLSDSGFYLCAWSSDRNYNEQFFGPGTRLTVL.

The CDR3 region is CAWSGQVGQYF. Here the CDR3 DNA reads TGTGCCTGGAGTGGGCAGGTGGGGCAGTACTTC. This sequence joins TRBV30 and TRBJ2-7, with D unclear. The V gene's germline CDR1 is GTSNPN and CDR2 SVGIG (reference sequence). The V gene lost 1 base and the J gene lost 9 bases, with 10 bases spanning the gap. This CDR3 has 11 residues.

The CDR3 is CASSAQGWRESPNEQFF. In nucleotides, the CDR3 is TGTGCCAGCAGCGCCCAAGGGTGGAGGGAAAGCCCCAATGAGCAGTTCTTC. The chain has TRBV9 and TRBJ2-1; D might be TRBD2 (6 bases). The CDR3 is made up of 17 amino acids. Trimming pared 3 bases from V and 6 bases from J, leaving 22 bases between. Germline CDR1 SGDLS, CDR2 YYNGEE.

The chain couples TRBV10-1 to TRBJ2-2; TRBD1 matches 7 bases. The V segment lost 11 bases and the J segment 6 bases; nucleotides outside the gene matches: 15. This CDR3 spans 15 amino acids. CDR1 is WNHNN, CDR2 SYGVQD, per germline (reference sequence). Here the CDR3 DNA reads TGCGCCCTGCACCAAGACAGGGTAAAAGCCGGGGAGCTGTTTTTT. It translates to CALHQDRVKAGELFF.